This entry lists 8 T cell receptor beta chains sequenced from one sample in a study of blood T cell repertoires in COVID-19. Method: immunoSEQ multiplex PCR; TCRdb's copy keeps in-frame clones and lacks some. Found here are 95,000 to 150,000 clones, 85% of them singletons; the top ten hold under 8%. The source material was peripheral blood. These receptors were taken from an older man with active or convalescent COVID-19.

The chain combines TRBV4-1 with TRBJ1-4, with D perhaps matching TRBD1 (5 bases). There are 15 residues in the CDR3. Germline CDR1 reads MGHRA; CDR2 reads YSYEKL. The V and J ends lost 4 bases and 4 bases respectively, with 13 bases between them. This chain's CDR3 is CASSPYMGGNEKLFF. The DNA for the CDR3 is TGCGCCAGCAGCCCCTATATGGGGGGTAATGAAAAACTGTTTTTT.

The chain has TRBV13 and TRBJ1-2; no clear D gene. The CDR3 is made up of 14 amino acids. Germline-derived CDR1 and CDR2 are PRHDT and FYEKMQ (reference sequence). V shed 0 bases and J shed 2 bases, with 7 bases lying between them. The CDR3: CASSLGRLNYGYTF. The DNA of the CDR3 is TGTGCCAGCAGCTTAGGCAGGTTAAACTATGGCTACACCTTC.

The count of this clone is one. The chain has TRBV5-1 and TRBJ1-1, with D possibly being TRBD1 (5 bases). The germline V and J ends were trimmed by 0 bases and 2 bases, with 11 bases remaining between them. CDR1 is SGHRS, CDR2 YFSETQ, per germline. This CDR3 comprises 15 residues. The CDR3 region has the DNA TGCGCCAGCAGCTTGGGAGGCAGGGAAAACACTGAAGCTTTCTTT. Translation: CASSLGGRENTEAFF.

The chain couples TRBV18 to TRBJ1-1, with D unresolved. The CDR3 is made up of 14 amino acids. Per the germline V gene, CDR1 is KGHSH and CDR2 is LQKENI. Trimming removed 2 bases at V and 3 bases at J, with 10 bases between. The CDR3 loop is CASSPFPQYTEAFF. The DNA for the CDR3 is TGTGCCAGCTCACCATTTCCCCAGTACACTGAAGCTTTCTTT. The variable domain in full, completed from reference TRBV18 and TRBJ1-1, reads NAGVMQNPRHLVRRRGQEARLRCSPMKGHSHVYWYRQLPEEGLKFMVYLQKENIIDESGMPKERFSAEFPKEGPSILRIQQVVRGDSAAYFCASSPFPQYTEAFFGQGTRLTVV.

CDR3 nucleotides: TGTGCCAGTAGTATGGGAGTCCAGCCCCAGCATTTT. Translating gives CASSMGVQPQHF. The V gene is TRBV19, the J gene TRBJ1-5, with D hard to call. Looked up from germline, CDR1 is LNHDA and CDR2 is SQIVND (reference sequence). This CDR3 is built from 12 residues. V was pared by 3 bases and J by 7 bases, with 7 bases between.

CDR3 sequence reads: CASSVGGYTEAFF. The CDR3 region has the DNA TGTGCCAGCAGCGTAGGGGGCTACACTGAAGCTTTCTTT. The chain carries TRBV9 and TRBJ1-1, with D perhaps TRBD1 (5 bases). Germline CDR1 is SGDLS and CDR2 is YYNGEE. The CDR3 consists of 13 residues. Deletions cut 0 bases from V and 3 bases from J, with 6 bases between.

CDR3: CASSLVIYSLNTEAFF. CDR3 DNA sequence: TGTGCCAGCAGCTTAGTCATCTATTCACTGAACACTGAAGCTTTCTTT. The chain couples TRBV7-2 to TRBJ1-1; D unclear. Looked up from germline, CDR1 is SGHTA and CDR2 is FQGNSA. This CDR3 is built from 16 residues. Trimming shortened V by 1 base and J by 0 bases, and 12 bases separated the two germline ends.

The chain employs TRBV7-2 and TRBJ2-5; the D is unclear. The CDR3 runs to 13 residues. V gave up 1 base and J gave up 4 bases, with 7 bases separating them. Germline V gene data show CDR1 as SGHTA and CDR2 as FQGNSA. The CDR3 protein is CASSLVARETQYF. DNA of the CDR3: TGTGCCAGCAGCTTAGTGGCTCGAGAGACCCAGTACTTC.